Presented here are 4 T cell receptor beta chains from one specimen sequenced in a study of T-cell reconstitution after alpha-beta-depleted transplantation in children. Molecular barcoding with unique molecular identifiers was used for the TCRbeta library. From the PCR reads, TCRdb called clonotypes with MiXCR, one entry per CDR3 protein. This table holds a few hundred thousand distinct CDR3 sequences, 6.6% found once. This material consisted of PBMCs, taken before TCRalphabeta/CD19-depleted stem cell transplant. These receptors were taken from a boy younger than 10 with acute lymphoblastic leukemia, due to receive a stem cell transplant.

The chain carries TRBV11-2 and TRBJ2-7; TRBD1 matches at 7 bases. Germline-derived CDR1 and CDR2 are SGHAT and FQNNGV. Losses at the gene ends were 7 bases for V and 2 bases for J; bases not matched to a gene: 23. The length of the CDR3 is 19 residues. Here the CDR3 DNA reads TGTGCCAGCACCCCTGGTTCGGCGGATGCGACAGGGCTTACCTACGAGCAGTACTTC. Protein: CASTPGSADATGLTYEQYF.

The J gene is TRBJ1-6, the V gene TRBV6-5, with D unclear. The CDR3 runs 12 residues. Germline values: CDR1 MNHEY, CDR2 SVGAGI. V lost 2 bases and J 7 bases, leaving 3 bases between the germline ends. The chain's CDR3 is CASSYANSPLHF. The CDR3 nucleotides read TGTGCCAGCAGTTACGCCAATTCACCCCTCCACTTT.

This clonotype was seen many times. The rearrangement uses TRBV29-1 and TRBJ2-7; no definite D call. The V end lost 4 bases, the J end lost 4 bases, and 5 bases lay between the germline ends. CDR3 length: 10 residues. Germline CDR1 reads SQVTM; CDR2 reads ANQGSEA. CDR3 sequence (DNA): TGCAGCGTTGTAATGTACGAGCAGTACTTC. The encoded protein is CSVVMYEQYF.

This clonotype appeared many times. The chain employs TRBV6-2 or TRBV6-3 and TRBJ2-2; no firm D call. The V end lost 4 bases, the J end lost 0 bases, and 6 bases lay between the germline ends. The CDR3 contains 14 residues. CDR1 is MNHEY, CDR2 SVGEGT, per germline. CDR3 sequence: CASSLDTNTGELFF. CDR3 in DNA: TGTGCCAGCAGTTTGGATACGAACACCGGGGAGCTGTTTTTT.